Following are 26 T cell receptor beta chains from one sample sequenced in a study of read filtering for tumor transcriptome and immune sequencing. The library was built from 400 to 500 ng RNA with molecular barcoded adaptors for alpha/delta and beta/gamma chains. TCRdb reprocessed the reads via MiXCR and lists one record per CDR3 protein. The sample has approximately 9,800 distinct CDR3 sequences; roughly 15% are singletons. Material for sequencing was a population of CD138-negative cells sorted from bone marrow. The receptors were sampled from a donor older than 35 with multiple myeloma.

This clonotype was picked up a small number of times. The germline gene is not matched at one end of the junction; a read error may be the cause. The chain joins TRBV5-1 to TRBJ2-5; D is perhaps TRBD2 (5 bases). Per the germline V gene, CDR1 is SGHRS and CDR2 is YFSETQ. The CDR3 consists of 14 residues. CDR3 sequence (DNA): TGCGCCAGCTGCTTGGCGGGTGGGCCTTCGACCCAGTACTTC. This codes for CASCLAGGPSTQYF.

This clonotype was counted many times. This chain joins TRBV4-2 and TRBJ1-5; a possible D gene is TRBD1 (5 bases). Germline CDR1 reads LGHNA; CDR2 reads YNFKEQ. This CDR3 spans 15 amino acids. V was pared by 1 base and J by 5 bases, with 12 bases between. Written as DNA, the CDR3 is TGTGCCAGCAGCCAAGTAAAGGGGCCGGATCAGCCCCAGCATTTT. Translation gives CASSQVKGPDQPQHF.

This clonotype was detected ten times or more. The rearrangement joins TRBV20-1 to TRBJ1-4; D gene uncertain. The CDR3 sequence is 13 residues long. Germline CDR1 DFQATT, CDR2 SNEGSKA (reference sequence). Deletions cut 3 bases from V and 4 bases from J, with 9 bases between. The CDR3 here is CSASPSINEKLFF. The CDR3 DNA reads TGCAGTGCTAGTCCCAGCATTAATGAAAAACTGTTTTTT.

This clonotype ranks as medium-sized. The CDR3 is CASSFGTGKRKQYF. DNA for the CDR3: TGTGCCAGCAGTTTCGGAACAGGGAAACGGAAGCAGTACTTC. This chain connects TRBV12-3 or TRBV12-4 to TRBJ2-7; maybe TRBD1 (6 bases). Deletions cut 3 bases from V and 8 bases from J, with 17 bases between. The length of the CDR3 is 14 residues.

This clonotype has at least ten counts. V is TRBV20-1 and J is TRBJ2-5, with D unclear. V lost 5 bases and J lost 5, with 9 bases in between. Germline CDR1 is DFQATT and CDR2 is SNEGSKA (reference sequence). CDR3 size: 11 residues. This CDR3 reads CSAQTEETQYF. CDR3 nucleotide sequence: TGCAGTGCTCAGACGGAGGAGACCCAGTACTTC.

This clonotype has a count of ten or more. The chain joins TRBV7-2 to TRBJ2-4, with a tentative D call TRBD2 (6 bases). Germline values: CDR1 SGHTA, CDR2 FQGNSA. V was cut by 5 bases and J by 6 bases, with 8 bases left in between. CDR3 length equals 12 residues. The CDR3 reads CASSLSGNIQYF. The CDR3 DNA sequence: TGTGCCAGCAGCCTTAGCGGAAACATTCAGTACTTC.

This clonotype occurred many times. This chain joins TRBV12-3 or TRBV12-4 and TRBJ2-4; TRBD1 matches 7 bases. V gave up 6 bases and J gave up 9 bases; unmatched junction bases: 5. The CDR3 runs to 12 residues. The CDR3 sequence is CASRFSGGIQYF. In DNA form, the CDR3 reads TGTGCCAGCAGGTTTTCAGGGGGCATTCAGTACTTC.

In this sample, this clonotype turned up many times. The V and J genes are TRBV7-2 and TRBJ2-2; 9 bases agree with TRBD2. V shed 0 bases and J 9 bases; nucleotides not matched to a gene: 8. Germline CDR1 is SGHTA and CDR2 is FQGNSA. The CDR3 loop spans 16 amino acids. The CDR3 nucleotides read TGTGCCAGCAGCTTAGCGATGGCGGGAGGGCGGCGGGAGCTGTTTTTT. Protein sequence: CASSLAMAGGRRELFF.

This clonotype occurred many times. The rearrangement uses TRBV20-1 and TRBJ1-5; 7 nucleotides align to TRBD1. Germline V lookup: CDR1 DFQATT, CDR2 SNEGSKA (reference sequence). The CDR3 runs 14 residues. With 6 bases clipped from V and 0 bases from J, the junction kept 5 bases outside the gene matches. The CDR3 DNA sequence: TGCAGTGCGAGGACAGGCCTTAGCAATCAGCCCCAGCATTTT. Its translation: CSARTGLSNQPQHF.

The chain uses TRBV20-1 and TRBJ1-1; D might be TRBD1 (5 bases). Germline assignment: CDR1 DFQATT and CDR2 SNEGSKA (reference sequence). This CDR3 region has 14 residues. The CDR3 region is CRASEAEGSTEAFF. CDR3 bases: TGCAGAGCCAGCGAGGCAGAGGGGAGCACTGAAGCTTTCTTT.

This chain connects TRBV28 to TRBJ2-5; 9 bases align to TRBD2. With V trimmed by 2 bases and J by 1 base, 8 bases remained unmatched. Germline CDR1 MDHEN, CDR2 SYDVKM. CDR3 length equals 17 residues. In DNA form, the CDR3 reads TGTGCCAGCAGTTTAGGGTCTAGCGGGGTGTTCCAAGAGACCCAGTACTTC. This codes for CASSLGSSGVFQETQYF.

This clonotype was recorded many times. The chain carries TRBV27 and TRBJ2-6; D is unresolved. Germline CDR1 reads MNHEY; CDR2 reads SMNVEV (reference sequence). The V end was cut by 2 bases, the J end by 0 bases, with 11 bases between. The CDR3 is made up of 17 amino acids. The CDR3 DNA reads as TGTGCCAGCAGTTTAATGCTGGGTGCCTCTGGGGCCAACGTCCTGACTTTC. It specifies CASSLMLGASGANVLTF.

The gene calls are TRBV2 and TRBJ2-3; 12 bases line up with TRBD2. The CDR3 length is 19 residues. V was clipped by 8 bases and J by 6 bases; unmatched bases: 21. Germline assignment: CDR1 SNHLY and CDR2 FYNNEI. CDR3 nucleotide sequence: TGTGCCAGCGGTCTCCCTCCGGGACTAGCGGGCCTCCAGCAGGATACGCAGTATTTT. Translation: CASGLPPGLAGLQQDTQYF. The full variable domain, with the rest looked up from reference TRBV2 and TRBJ2-3, is EPEVTQTPSHQVTQMGQEVILRCVPISNHLYFYWYRQILGQKVEFLVSFYNNEISEKSEIFDDQFSVERPDGSNFTLKIRSTKLEDSAMYFCASGLPPGLAGLQQDTQYFGPGTRLTVL.

This clonotype appeared many times. The chain links TRBV5-1 to TRBJ1-1; D gene uncertain. V shed 1 base and J shed 5 bases, with 9 bases lying between them. Germline V lookup: CDR1 SGHRS, CDR2 YFSETQ. This CDR3 has 13 amino acids. The CDR3 DNA reads TGCGCCAGCAGCTTGAGTCGAGCAACTGAAGCTTTCTTT. It encodes CASSLSRATEAFF. The whole variable domain, remainder taken from reference TRBV5-1 and TRBJ1-1, is KAGVTQTPRYLIKTRGQQVTLSCSPISGHRSVSWYQQTPGQGLQFLFEYFSETQRNKGNFPGRFSGRQFSNSRSEMNVSTLELGDSALYLCASSLSRATEAFFGQGTRLTVV.

This clonotype has a count of ten or more. The chain carries TRBV7-2 and TRBJ2-5; TRBD2 agrees at 7 bases. The CDR3 runs to 16 residues. V lost 4 bases and J lost 2; bases outside the gene matches: 10. Germline V gene sequence: CDR1 SGHTA, CDR2 FQGNSA. This chain's CDR3 is CASSSFSGRGQETQYF. The CDR3, as DNA: TGTGCCAGCAGCTCCTTTAGCGGGCGGGGACAAGAGACCCAGTACTTC.

The rearrangement joins TRBV3-1 to TRBJ2-7; D may be TRBD1 (5 bases). Trimming took 4 bases from V and 2 from J, leaving 18 bases between them. This CDR3 spans 16 amino acids. Germline CDR1 LGHDT, CDR2 YNNKEL (reference sequence). CDR3 coding DNA: TGTGCCAGCAGCCCCCGCTTTGCCGTAGGGGCCTACGAGCAGTACTTC. Translation gives CASSPRFAVGAYEQYF.

The chain employs TRBV7-8 and TRBJ2-1, with a tentative D call TRBD2 (6 bases). The J call may not be correct, given that the DNA end is closer to TRBJ2-5. This CDR3 has 15 residues. In germline, CDR1 is SGHVS, CDR2 FQNEAQ. The CDR3 region is CASSLWGDPKETQYF. The CDR3 DNA sequence: TGTGCCAGCAGCTTATGGGGGGACCCGAAAGAGACCCAGTACTTC.

By proportion, this clonotype is medium-sized (0.01 to 0.1%). This rearrangement joins TRBV27 to TRBJ2-1; D remains ambiguous. The CDR3 covers 13 residues. V lost 3 bases and J lost 10, with 13 bases in between. CDR1 and CDR2 (germline): MNHEY, SMNVEV (reference sequence). This chain's CDR3 is CASSLSAGSEQFF. As DNA, the CDR3 is TGTGCCAGCAGTTTGTCTGCAGGTAGCGAGCAGTTCTTC.

Details on this clonotype: Just one base apart from a much larger clone, this may be a read error. The rearrangement uses TRBV20-1 and TRBJ2-3, with 8 bases identical to TRBD1. Germline lookup yields CDR1 DFQATT and CDR2 SNEGSKA (reference sequence). CDR3 length: 15 amino acids. V was pared by 0 bases and J by 7 bases, with 9 bases of the junction left unmatched. The chain's CDR3 is CSARDGDRWQNTQYF. The DNA of the CDR3 is TGCAGTGCTAGAGACGGGGACAGGTGGCAAAATACGCAGTATTTT.

The sample holds many counts of this clonotype. The chain couples TRBV19 to TRBJ2-1; perhaps TRBD2 as D (5 bases). CDR1 and CDR2 from the germline V gene are LNHDA and SQIVND (reference sequence). With 3 bases removed from V and 2 bases from J, the gap between germline ends came to 14 bases. This CDR3 contains 16 residues. CDR3 sequence (DNA): TGTGCCAGTAGTATTTGCGCCGTGAGGGCCTACAATGAGCAGTTCTTC. Its protein is CASSICAVRAYNEQFF.

At least ten counts were recorded for this clonotype. This sequence joins TRBV4-3 and TRBJ2-2; 10 bases map to TRBD2. Germline V gene sequence: CDR1 LGHNA, CDR2 YSLEER. Germline trimming cut 4 bases from V and 0 bases from J; bases unmatched to any gene: 8. The CDR3 has 18 amino acids. CDR3 bases: TGCGCCAGCAGCCGAGCCAGCGGGGGGGCGTCGAACACCGGGGAGCTGTTTTTT. Its translation is CASSRASGGASNTGELFF.

This clonotype was seen ten or more times. The chain combines TRBV29-1 with TRBJ1-2; D call uncertain. The germline V and J ends were trimmed by 6 bases and 4 bases, with 15 bases remaining between them. The germline gives CDR1 SQVTM, CDR2 ANQGSEA. This CDR3 spans 13 amino acids. The CDR3 DNA reads TGCAGCGTATCTCTCGGACGGTTCTATGGCTACACCTTC. Protein product: CSVSLGRFYGYTF. Full variable domain (missing parts from reference TRBV29-1 and TRBJ1-2): SAVISQKPSRDICQRGTSLTIQCQVDSQVTMMFWYRQQPGQSLTLIATANQGSEATYESGFVIDKFPISRPNLTFSTLTVSNMSPEDSSIYLCSVSLGRFYGYTFGSGTRLTVV.

Concerning this clonotype: This likely stems from a read error, as it lies one base from a far larger clone. The CDR3 region has the DNA TGTGCCAGCAGCTCTCCAGGGGAGGGCCCTACCAAAGAGACCCAGTACTTC. It is translated as CASSSPGEGPTKETQYF. The V gene is TRBV7-9, the J gene TRBJ2-5; possibly TRBD2 for D (7 bases). V lost 4 bases and J 3 bases, leaving 21 bases between the germline ends. CDR3 length: 17 amino acids. CDR1 is SEHNR, CDR2 FQNEAQ, per germline (reference sequence).

This clonotype was detected ten times or more. The chain uses TRBV4-3 and TRBJ2-1; 8 nucleotides line up with TRBD1. Per the germline V gene, CDR1 is LGHNA and CDR2 is YSLEER. This CDR3 spans 17 amino acids. Unmatched junction bases numbered 12, after V lost 4 bases and J lost 4 bases. The chain's CDR3 is CASSRAGGPAPYNEQFF. CDR3 nucleotide sequence: TGCGCCAGCAGCCGGGCAGGGGGCCCGGCCCCTTACAATGAGCAGTTCTTC.

This clonotype was counted ten times or more. The chain couples TRBV2 to TRBJ1-1; D not certain. The CDR3 is 14 residues long. The germline V gene encodes CDR1 SNHLY and CDR2 FYNNEI. V was pared by 7 bases and J by 2 bases, with 14 bases between. This CDR3 is CASTDAPTNTEAFF. As DNA, the CDR3 is TGTGCCAGCACAGATGCCCCCACTAACACTGAAGCTTTCTTT. The complete variable domain, with remaining parts taken from reference TRBV2 and TRBJ1-1, reads EPEVTQTPSHQVTQMGQEVILRCVPISNHLYFYWYRQILGQKVEFLVSFYNNEISEKSEIFDDQFSVERPDGSNFTLKIRSTKLEDSAMYFCASTDAPTNTEAFFGQGTRLTVV.

Comments on this clonotype: This sequence is one base from a far larger clone and is likely a read error. The rearrangement joins TRBV7-6 to TRBJ2-3; 8 bases line up with TRBD2. The length of the CDR3 is 17 residues. V shed 3 bases, J shed 6 bases, and the junction held 14 bases outside the gene matches. The V gene's germline CDR1 is SGHVS and CDR2 FNYEAQ. DNA of the CDR3: TGTGCCAGCAGCTTGACCCTCGGAGCGGGAGTATTGGATACGCAGTATTTT. Translation gives CASSLTLGAGVLDTQYF.